These T cell receptor beta chains were read from a single sample in a study of cytomegalovirus exposure and HLA in healthy donors. Clones were read by immunoSEQ multiplex PCR, and TCRdb kept only the in-frame ones, dropping some. The sample spans under 200,000 clones; the ten largest clones claim roughly 6.7%. Material for sequencing was PBMCs. The receptors originated from a young man in good health and CMV-seronegative. CDR3s include the opening cysteine and the closing phenylalanine or tryptophan. The D gene is left open where the match is weak.

d_gene	v_gene	len	j_gene	CDR3aa	CDR3nt
-	TRBV30	14	TRBJ1-1	CAWRARGRNTEAFF	TGTGCCTGGAGGGCCCGAGGAAGGAACACTGAAGCTTTCTTT
-	TRBV6-5	14	TRBJ1-5	CASSPNRVSQPQHF	TGTGCCAGCAGCCCCAACAGGGTGAGTCAGCCCCAGCATTTT
-	TRBV7-9	17	TRBJ1-2	CASSLGLGAVDDYGYTF	TGTGCCAGCAGCTTAGGTCTGGGGGCGGTAGATGACTATGGCTACACCTTC
-	TRBV18	15	TRBJ2-5	CASSPPSTAGETQYF	TGTGCCAGCTCACCACCGTCCACGGCGGGGGAGACCCAGTACTTC
TRBD2	TRBV5-8	16	TRBJ2-7	CASSFPFLAGPYEQYF	TGTGCCAGCAGTTTTCCATTTTTAGCGGGCCCTTACGAGCAGTACTTC
-	TRBV5-4	15	TRBJ2-1	CASIPGGGSYNEQFF	TGTGCCAGCATCCCCGGGGGAGGCTCCTACAATGAGCAGTTCTTC
TRBD2	TRBV5-5	15	TRBJ2-1	CASSPLAGGPNEQFF	TGTGCCAGCAGCCCCCTAGCGGGAGGGCCCAATGAGCAGTTCTTC
TRBD2	TRBV10-2	17	TRBJ2-1	CASSDRITSGSRDEQFF	TGCGCCAGCAGTGACCGAATTACTAGCGGGAGTAGAGATGAGCAGTTCTTC
TRBD2	TRBV11-2	15	TRBJ2-3	CASSLLAGSTDTQYF	TGTGCCAGCAGCTTACTAGCGGGAAGCACAGATACGCAGTATTTT
TRBD2	TRBV29-1	15	TRBJ2-1	CSVHLTGGSMYEQFF	TGCAGCGTGCACCTGACTGGCGGGAGTATGTATGAGCAGTTCTTC
TRBD2	TRBV5-1	16	TRBJ2-3	CASSSGLAGEGVAQYF	TGCGCCAGCAGCTCGGGACTAGCGGGAGAAGGGGTTGCGCAGTATTTT
TRBD2	TRBV4-1	17	TRBJ2-7	CASSQDHGGGASYEQYF	TGCGCCAGCAGCCAAGATCACGGCGGGGGAGCCTCCTACGAGCAGTACTTC
-	TRBV19	13	TRBJ2-7	CASRLADSYEQYF	TGTGCCAGTAGGTTGGCGGATTCCTACGAGCAGTACTTC
TRBD1	TRBV4-1	19	TRBJ2-3	CASSQPLLLWDRDTDTQYF	TGCGCCAGCAGCCAACCGCTATTGCTCTGGGACAGGGACACAGATACGCAGTATTTT
-	TRBV2	15	TRBJ2-7	CASGEQGMSLYEQYF	TGTGCCAGCGGGGAACAGGGTATGTCTCTCTACGAGCAGTACTTC
-	TRBV7-8	14	TRBJ2-1	CASSSTTIHNEQFF	TGTGCCAGCAGCTCCACGACTATCCACAATGAGCAGTTCTTC
-	TRBV29-1	15	TRBJ1-3	CSVEEWQKRRNTVYF	TGCAGCGTTGAAGAATGGCAGAAGCGCCGAAACACCGTATATTTT
-	TRBV7-3	15	TRBJ2-6	CASSLSRTGANVLTF	TGTGCCAGCAGCCTCTCCCGTACTGGGGCCAACGTCCTGACTTTC
-	TRBV4-3	17	TRBJ1-4	CASKGSLSGTVNEKLFF	TGCGCCAGCAAGGGCAGCCTTAGCGGGACTGTTAATGAAAAACTGTTTTTT
TRBD1	TRBV5-4	18	TRBJ1-3	CASSRGQPGQVIGNTIYF	TGTGCCAGCAGCCGGGGTCAGCCGGGACAGGTTATCGGAAACACCATATATTTT
-	TRBV27	14	TRBJ1-1	CASSFTGGASEAFF	TGTGCCAGCAGTTTCACGGGGGGGGCCTCTGAAGCTTTCTTT
TRBD2	TRBV19	17	TRBJ2-7	CASSMDSGGTLSYEQYF	TGTGCCAGTAGTATGGACAGCGGGGGGACTCTCTCCTACGAGCAGTACTTC
TRBD1	TRBV4-2	12	TRBJ1-2	CASSGQGEGYTF	TGTGCCAGCAGCGGACAGGGCGAGGGCTACACCTTC
TRBD1	TRBV10-2	14	TRBJ1-1	CASSGGQENTEAFF	TGCGCCAGCAGTGGGGGACAGGAGAACACTGAAGCTTTCTTT
-	TRBV27	15	TRBJ2-7	CASSLWDPGADEQYF	TGTGCCAGCAGTTTATGGGATCCAGGGGCGGACGAGCAGTACTTC
TRBD1	TRBV6-5	16	TRBJ1-3	CASSLGQGASGNTIYF	TGTGCCAGCAGTTTGGGACAGGGGGCCTCTGGAAACACCATATATTTT
-	TRBV18	14	TRBJ2-4	CASSLTLTENIQYF	TGTGCCAGCTCACTAACCCTGACAGAAAACATTCAGTACTTC
TRBD2	TRBV11-2	15	TRBJ2-1	CASSWERGGYNEQFF	TGTGCCAGCAGCTGGGAGCGGGGCGGCTACAATGAGCAGTTCTTC
TRBD1	TRBV6-5	16	TRBJ2-4	CASSSNSGTAQNIQYF	TGTGCCAGCAGTTCCAACTCTGGGACAGCCCAAAACATTCAGTACTTC
TRBD1	TRBV2	14	TRBJ2-5	CAITTGNVIETQYF	TGTGCCATTACGACAGGGAATGTGATAGAGACCCAGTACTTC
TRBD1	TRBV6-1	13	TRBJ1-5	CASSTGGAQPQHF	TGTGCCAGCAGTACAGGGGGCGCCCAGCCCCAGCATTTT
-	TRBV9	13	TRBJ2-7	CASNSGRSYEQYF	TGTGCCAGTAATAGCGGCAGGTCCTACGAGCAGTACTTC
-	TRBV21-1	16	TRBJ2-7	CASSMGWGQGPYEQYF	TGTGCCAGCAGCATGGGGTGGGGACAGGGCCCCTACGAGCAGTACTTC
TRBD1	TRBV19	16	TRBJ1-2	CASSIRNRGWTGGYTF	TGTGCCAGTAGTATCCGGAACAGGGGTTGGACTGGAGGCTACACCTTC
TRBD1	TRBV18	13	TRBJ2-1	CASSPTGINEQFF	TGTGCCAGCTCACCGACAGGGATCAATGAGCAGTTCTTC
-	TRBV18	11	TRBJ1-2	CASSLDIPYTF	TGTGCCAGCTCACTGGACATCCCCTACACCTTC
-	TRBV28	14	TRBJ1-6	CASSPGRGYSPLHF	TGTGCCAGCAGCCCCGGGAGGGGGTATTCACCCCTCCACTTT
-	TRBV6-5	15	TRBJ1-5	CASSYKSYSNQPQHF	TGTGCCAGCAGTTACAAGTCCTATAGCAATCAGCCCCAGCATTTT
-	TRBV19	14	TRBJ2-5	CASSTYSFQETQYF	TGTGCCAGTAGTACGTACAGCTTCCAAGAGACCCAGTACTTC
-	TRBV9	15	TRBJ2-7	CASSAQEEVSYEQYF	TGTGCCAGCAGCGCCCAAGAGGAAGTCTCCTACGAGCAGTACTTC
-	TRBV7-2	14	TRBJ2-7	CASSLGAGSYEQYF	TGTGCCAGCAGCTTAGGGGCTGGCTCCTACGAGCAGTACTTC
-	TRBV27	13	TRBJ1-1	CASSRKKGTEAFF	TGTGCCAGCAGTCGAAAGAAGGGGACTGAAGCTTTCTTT
TRBD1	TRBV6-6	12	TRBJ2-7	CASSRTGYEQYF	TGTGCCAGCAGTAGGACAGGCTACGAGCAGTACTTC
-	TRBV5-1	15	TRBJ2-4	CASSLRGGTENIQYF	TGCGCCAGCAGCTTGAGGGGTGGAACCGAAAACATTCAGTACTTC
-	TRBV18	15	TRBJ2-7	CASSPPGLDGGEQYF	TGTGCCAGCTCACCACCGGGGCTAGATGGCGGCGAGCAGTACTTC
TRBD1	TRBV2	15	TRBJ2-7	CASSEGTGGLYEQYF	TGTGCCAGCAGTGAAGGGACAGGGGGCCTCTACGAGCAGTACTTC
-	TRBV9	15	TRBJ2-3	CASSNLGALTDTQYF	TGTGCCAGCAGCAACCTGGGGGCACTCACAGATACGCAGTATTTT
-	TRBV13	14	TRBJ2-7	CASSLEAGIYEQYF	TGTGCCAGCAGCTTAGAAGCCGGGATCTACGAGCAGTACTTC
TRBD1	TRBV19	14	TRBJ2-7	CASRPGQGLYEQYF	TGTGCCAGTAGACCCGGACAGGGGCTATACGAGCAGTACTTC
-	TRBV29-1	12	TRBJ2-7	CSASGPSYEQYF	TGCAGCGCCAGCGGGCCCTCCTACGAGCAGTACTTC
TRBD1	TRBV19	14	TRBJ2-7	CASSIEQGVSEQYF	TGTGCCAGTAGTATCGAGCAGGGGGTGAGCGAGCAGTACTTC
-	TRBV7-8	13	TRBJ1-1	CASSPTGNTEAFF	TGTGCCAGCAGTCCAACAGGGAACACTGAAGCTTTCTTT
-	TRBV6-5	16	TRBJ1-5	CASSYTGPRDNQPQHF	TGTGCCAGCAGTTACACAGGACCGAGAGACAATCAGCCCCAGCATTTT
TRBD1	TRBV30	15	TRBJ2-3	CAWSGDRGQRDTQYF	TGTGCCTGGAGTGGGGACAGGGGGCAGAGGGATACGCAGTATTTT